This TCR beta chain was identified during a study of CD8 T cells in ankylosing spondylitis. Study observations and caveats: A motif of eight or nine highly homologous TCR beta variants was seen as apparently characteristic of ankylosing spondylitis blood.

Regarding this clonotype: Its specificity is not known.

TCRdb reprocessed the 5' RACE reads with MiXCR, giving one entry per CDR3 protein. Of 200,000 to 250,000 distinct CDR3 sequences detected, roughly a tenth appear once; the ten largest clones hold less than 25%. This receptor was obtained from a male donor with ankylosing spondylitis or in good health (not recorded which). Material: blood, either unsorted or a sorted T cell fraction (not recorded which).

For the CDR3, the DNA is TGCAGCGTGCGCGGACAGGGTAATGAAAAACTGTTTTTT. It translates to CSVRGQGNEKLFF. The chain combines TRBV29-1 with TRBJ1-4; TRBD1 aligns across 8 bases. The CDR3 spans 13 residues. Trimming at V came to 6 bases and at J to 4 bases, leaving 4 bases not matched to a gene. Germline CDR1 SQVTM, CDR2 ANQGSEA.